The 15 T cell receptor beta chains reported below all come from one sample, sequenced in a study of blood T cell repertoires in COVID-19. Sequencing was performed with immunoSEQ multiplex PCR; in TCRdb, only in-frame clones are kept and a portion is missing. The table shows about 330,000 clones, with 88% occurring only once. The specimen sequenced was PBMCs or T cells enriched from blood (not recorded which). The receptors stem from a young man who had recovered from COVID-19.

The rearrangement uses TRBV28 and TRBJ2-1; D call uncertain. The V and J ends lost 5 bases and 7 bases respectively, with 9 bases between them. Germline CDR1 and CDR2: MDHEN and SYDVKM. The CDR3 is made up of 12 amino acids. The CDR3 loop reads CASSQVLNEQFF. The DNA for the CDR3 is TGTGCCAGCAGTCAGGTTCTTAATGAGCAGTTCTTC.

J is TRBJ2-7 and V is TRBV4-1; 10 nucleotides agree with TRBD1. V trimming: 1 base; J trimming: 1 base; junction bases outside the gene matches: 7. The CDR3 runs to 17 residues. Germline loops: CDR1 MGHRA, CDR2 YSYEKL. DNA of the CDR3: TGCGCCAGCAGCCAAGGAGACGGGACAGGGGTATCCTACGAGCAGTACTTC. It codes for CASSQGDGTGVSYEQYF.

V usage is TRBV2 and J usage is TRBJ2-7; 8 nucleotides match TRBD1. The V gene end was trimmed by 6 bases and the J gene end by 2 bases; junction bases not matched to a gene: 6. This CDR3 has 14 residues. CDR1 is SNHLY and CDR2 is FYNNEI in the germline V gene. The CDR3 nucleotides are TGTGCCAGCAGCCGGGACAGGTTTACCTACGAGCAGTACTTC. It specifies CASSRDRFTYEQYF.

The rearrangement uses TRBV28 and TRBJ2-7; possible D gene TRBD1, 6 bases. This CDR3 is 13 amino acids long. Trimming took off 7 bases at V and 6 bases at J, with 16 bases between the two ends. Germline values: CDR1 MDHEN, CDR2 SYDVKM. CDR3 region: CASTLQARGEQYF. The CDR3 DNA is TGTGCCAGCACTCTTCAGGCCAGGGGCGAGCAGTACTTC.

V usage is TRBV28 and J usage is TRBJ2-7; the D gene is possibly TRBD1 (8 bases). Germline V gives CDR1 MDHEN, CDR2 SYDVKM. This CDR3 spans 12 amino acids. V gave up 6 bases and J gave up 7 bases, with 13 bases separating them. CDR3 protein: CASRKQGGEQYF. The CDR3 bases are TGTGCCAGCAGAAAACAGGGGGGGGAGCAGTACTTC.

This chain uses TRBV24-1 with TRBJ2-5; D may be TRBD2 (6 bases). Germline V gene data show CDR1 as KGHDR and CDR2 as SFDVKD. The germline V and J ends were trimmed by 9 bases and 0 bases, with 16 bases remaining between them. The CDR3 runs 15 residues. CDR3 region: CATAPAGKDQETQYF. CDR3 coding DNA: TGTGCCACCGCCCCTGCGGGGAAAGACCAAGAGACCCAGTACTTC.

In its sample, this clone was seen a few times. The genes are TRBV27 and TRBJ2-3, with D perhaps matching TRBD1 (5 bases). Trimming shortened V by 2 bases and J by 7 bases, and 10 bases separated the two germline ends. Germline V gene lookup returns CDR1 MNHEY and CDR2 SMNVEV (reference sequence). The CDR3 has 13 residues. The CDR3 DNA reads TGTGCCAGCAGTTTAGACAGACATCATACGCAGTATTTT. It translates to CASSLDRHHTQYF.

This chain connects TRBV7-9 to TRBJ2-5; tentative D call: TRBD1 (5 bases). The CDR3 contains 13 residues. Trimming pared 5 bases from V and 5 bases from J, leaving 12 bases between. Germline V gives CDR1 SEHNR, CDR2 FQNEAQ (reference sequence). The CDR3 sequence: CASSHQGIETQYF. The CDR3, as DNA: TGTGCCAGCAGCCATCAGGGTATCGAGACCCAGTACTTC.

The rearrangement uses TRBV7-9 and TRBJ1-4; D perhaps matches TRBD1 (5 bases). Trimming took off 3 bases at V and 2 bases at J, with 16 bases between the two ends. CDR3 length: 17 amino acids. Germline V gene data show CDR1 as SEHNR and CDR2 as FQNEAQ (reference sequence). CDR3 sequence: CASSFGSLGGTNEKLFF. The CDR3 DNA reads TGTGCCAGCAGCTTCGGGAGCTTGGGGGGGACTAATGAAAAACTGTTTTTT.

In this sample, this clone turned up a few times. The CDR3 spells CAISEGGEQETQYF. In DNA form, the CDR3 reads TGTGCCATCAGTGAAGGAGGGGAGCAAGAGACCCAGTACTTC. The chain uses TRBV10-3 and TRBJ2-5; TRBD2 is a possible D gene (6 bases). Germline lookup yields CDR1 ENHRY and CDR2 SYGVKD. With 3 bases removed from V and 2 bases from J, the gap between germline ends came to 10 bases. This CDR3 has 14 amino acids.

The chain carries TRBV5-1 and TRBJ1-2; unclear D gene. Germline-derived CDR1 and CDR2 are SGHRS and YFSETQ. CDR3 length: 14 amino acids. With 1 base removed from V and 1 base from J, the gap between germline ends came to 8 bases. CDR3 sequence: CASSLMTRNYGYTF. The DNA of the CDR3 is TGCGCCAGCAGCTTGATGACACGTAACTATGGCTACACCTTC.

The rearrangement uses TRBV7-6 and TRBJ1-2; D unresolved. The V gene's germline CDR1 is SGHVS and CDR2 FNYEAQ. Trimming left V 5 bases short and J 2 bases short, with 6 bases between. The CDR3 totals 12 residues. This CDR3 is CASSARNYGYTF. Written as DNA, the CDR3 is TGTGCCAGCAGCGCCAGGAACTATGGCTACACCTTC.

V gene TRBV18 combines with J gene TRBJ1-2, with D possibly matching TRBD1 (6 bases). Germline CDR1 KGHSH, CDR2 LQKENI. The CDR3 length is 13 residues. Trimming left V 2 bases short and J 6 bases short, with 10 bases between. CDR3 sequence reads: CASSPSGVDGYTF. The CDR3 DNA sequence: TGTGCCAGCTCACCATCAGGGGTTGATGGCTACACCTTC.

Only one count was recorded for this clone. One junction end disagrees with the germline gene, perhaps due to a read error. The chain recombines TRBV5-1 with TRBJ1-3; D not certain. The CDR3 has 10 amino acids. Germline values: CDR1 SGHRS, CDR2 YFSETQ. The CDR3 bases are TGCGCCAGTAGCCCGGGTCAAGAGGATTTT. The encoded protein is CASSPGQEDF.

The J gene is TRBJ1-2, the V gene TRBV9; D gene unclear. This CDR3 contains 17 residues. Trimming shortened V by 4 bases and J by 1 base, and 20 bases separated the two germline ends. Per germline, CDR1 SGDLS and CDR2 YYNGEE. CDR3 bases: TGTGCCAGCAGCTCCCCCGGGTCTCCTCGGTTTAACTATGGCTACACCTTC. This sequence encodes CASSSPGSPRFNYGYTF.